One and the same sample provided the 29 T cell receptor beta chains below, sequenced in a study of blood T cell repertoires in COVID-19. Repertoires were generated with immunoSEQ multiplex PCR, while TCRdb's copy carries only in-frame clones and drops some. The table includes some 340,000 clones, 90% to 95% detected once. The specimen was PBMCs or T cells enriched from blood (not recorded which). These receptors came from a woman between 25 and 40 years old who had been exposed to COVID-19.

On this clone: The sample holds other DNA sequences that translate to the same CDR3. The V gene is TRBV24-1, the J gene TRBJ1-2; D perhaps matches TRBD1 (6 bases). The CDR3 length is 14 residues. V lost 1 base, J lost 2 bases, and 7 bases lay in between. Looked up from germline, CDR1 is KGHDR and CDR2 is SFDVKD. The chain's CDR3 is CATSDLTGNYGYTF. The CDR3, as DNA: TGTGCCACCAGTGATTTAACAGGGAACTATGGCTACACCTTC.

This rearrangement joins TRBV9 to TRBJ2-3, with D uncertain. Looked up from germline, CDR1 is SGDLS and CDR2 is YYNGEE. The CDR3 spans 16 residues. The V and J ends lost 4 bases and 2 bases respectively, with 17 bases between them. CDR3 in DNA: TGTGCCAGCAGCCCCAGACTCTCTTCAGCCACAGATACGCAGTATTTT. It specifies CASSPRLSSATDTQYF.

V gene TRBV6-6 combines with J gene TRBJ2-7; D possibly corresponds to TRBD2 (6 bases). V lost 5 bases, J lost 2 bases, and 13 bases lay in between. Germline V gene data show CDR1 as MNHNY and CDR2 as SVGAGI (reference sequence). CDR3 length equals 14 residues. CDR3 nucleotides: TGTGCCAGCAGTCGCCCCGGGGGAACCTACGAGCAGTACTTC. Protein sequence: CASSRPGGTYEQYF.

The V gene is TRBV7-6, the J gene TRBJ2-3; TRBD2 aligns across 10 bases. V trimming: 5 bases; J trimming: 4 bases; junction bases outside the gene matches: 15. Germline CDR1 SGHVS, CDR2 FNYEAQ. This CDR3 contains 18 residues. As DNA, the CDR3 is TGTGCCAGCAGCCTGAGCTATCCCAGCGGGGGGGGATCAGATACGCAGTATTTT. Its translation: CASSLSYPSGGGSDTQYF.

This chain joins TRBV10-2 and TRBJ2-1; a possible D gene is TRBD2 (6 bases). Trimming cost V 1 base and J 4 bases, with 8 bases left between them. Germline V CDR1 and CDR2: WSHSY, SAAADI. This CDR3 contains 14 residues. The CDR3 bases are TGCGCCAGCAGTGAGTGGGGGACTTACAATGAGCAGTTCTTC. Amino acid sequence: CASSEWGTYNEQFF.

This clone is a singleton in its sample. The chain has TRBV10-3 and TRBJ2-6; D is unresolved. CDR1 is ENHRY, CDR2 SYGVKD, per germline. The CDR3 consists of 20 residues. V was clipped by 4 bases and J by 0 bases, with 22 bases between them. CDR3 amino acids: CAISVRSTSGSSSGANVLTF. The DNA for the CDR3 is TGTGCCATCAGTGTCAGAAGTACCTCGGGTTCATCCTCTGGGGCCAACGTCCTGACTTTC.

The gene calls are TRBV5-1 and TRBJ2-4; D unresolved. Between the trimmed V and J ends, which lost 4 bases and 1 base, there was a span of 12 bases. This CDR3 is 15 amino acids long. Per germline, CDR1 SGHRS and CDR2 YFSETQ. CDR3 protein: CASSPNPGAKNIQYF. The CDR3 region has the DNA TGCGCCAGCAGCCCTAACCCCGGGGCCAAAAACATTCAGTACTTC. Looking up the rest from reference TRBV5-1 and TRBJ2-4 gives the full variable domain: KAGVTQTPRYLIKTRGQQVTLSCSPISGHRSVSWYQQTPGQGLQFLFEYFSETQRNKGNFPGRFSGRQFSNSRSEMNVSTLELGDSALYLCASSPNPGAKNIQYFGAGTRLSVL.

V and J are TRBV18 and TRBJ1-1, with a tentative D call TRBD1 (5 bases). CDR1 is KGHSH and CDR2 is LQKENI in the germline V gene. The V gene lost 4 bases and the J gene lost 7 bases, with 16 bases spanning the gap. The CDR3 spans 14 residues. This CDR3 reads CASSLGIGGDEAFF. The DNA of the CDR3 is TGTGCCAGCTCACTCGGAATTGGAGGGGATGAAGCTTTCTTT.

The V gene is TRBV10-1, the J gene TRBJ2-2, with TRBD1 matching 7 bases. Trimming cost V 3 bases and J 3 bases; bases outside gene matches: 4. The CDR3 loop spans 15 amino acids. CDR1 is WNHNN, CDR2 SYGVQD, per germline (reference sequence). CDR3 DNA: TGCGCCAGCAGTGACGGCCAGGGGGACACCGGGGAGCTGTTTTTT. It specifies CASSDGQGDTGELFF.

This chain joins TRBV6-2 or TRBV6-3 and TRBJ2-3; 11 bases agree with TRBD2. V lost 4 bases and J lost 0; bases outside the gene matches: 6. The CDR3 spans 17 residues. Germline CDR1 MNHEY, CDR2 SVGEGT. CDR3 sequence (DNA): TGTGCCAGCAGTTCGCCACTAGCGGGGGACAGCACAGATACGCAGTATTTT. This sequence encodes CASSSPLAGDSTDTQYF.

In this sample, this clone turned up a few times. V gene TRBV7-6 combines with J gene TRBJ1-4; the D is unclear. V was cut by 1 base and J by 2 bases, with 8 bases left in between. This CDR3 is built from 15 residues. CDR1 SGHVS and CDR2 FNYEAQ come from the germline V gene. The CDR3 reads CASSLDTQTNEKLFF. CDR3 nucleotide sequence: TGTGCCAGCAGCTTAGATACCCAGACTAATGAAAAACTGTTTTTT.

This chain uses TRBV27 with TRBJ1-2, with TRBD1 as a possible D gene (5 bases). Germline V gene data show CDR1 as MNHEY and CDR2 as SMNVEV (reference sequence). Trimming removed 5 bases from V and 4 bases from J, with 17 bases in between. The CDR3 extends over 15 amino acids. The CDR3 region has the DNA TGTGCCAGCAGTCATTACGGGACTGGGGTCTATGGCTACACCTTC. Amino acid sequence: CASSHYGTGVYGYTF.

V usage is TRBV7-6 and J usage is TRBJ1-6; 8 bases align to TRBD1. Germline V gene data show CDR1 as SGHVS and CDR2 as FNYEAQ. The CDR3 is made up of 17 amino acids. V shed 1 base, J shed 2 bases, and the junction held 4 bases outside the gene matches. CDR3 amino acids: CASSLGAGGTYNSPLHF. The CDR3 DNA is TGTGCCAGCAGCTTAGGGGCAGGGGGCACCTATAATTCACCCCTCCACTTT.

J is TRBJ1-4 and V is TRBV3-1 (or the pseudogene TRBV3-2), with D tentatively TRBD1 (5 bases). This CDR3 is built from 13 residues. V lost 5 bases, J lost 8 bases, and 12 bases lay in between. Germline V gives CDR1 LGHDT, CDR2 YNNKEL (reference sequence). This chain's CDR3 is CASSSDSREKLFF. The DNA for the CDR3 is TGTGCCAGCAGCAGCGACAGTCGGGAAAAACTGTTTTTT.

The V call is TRBV11-2, the J call TRBJ1-2; 7 bases map to TRBD1. This CDR3 spans 17 amino acids. The trim removed 0 bases at V and 0 bases at J, leaving 7 bases unmatched. The germline V gene encodes CDR1 SGHAT and CDR2 FQNNGV. For the CDR3, the DNA is TGTGCCAGCAGCTTAGAGGGACAGCAGACGACTAACTATGGCTACACCTTC. Its translation: CASSLEGQQTTNYGYTF.

The chain joins TRBV5-1 to TRBJ2-5; TRBD2 agrees at 9 bases. Germline lookup yields CDR1 SGHRS and CDR2 YFSETQ. V was clipped by 4 bases and J by 6 bases; unmatched bases: 7. This CDR3 has 14 amino acids. The CDR3 sequence is CASSTAAGGKTQYF. CDR3 in DNA: TGCGCCAGCAGCACCGCCGCGGGGGGGAAGACCCAGTACTTC.

V gene TRBV10-3 combines with J gene TRBJ1-3; no firm D call. The length of the CDR3 is 14 residues. Germline V CDR1 and CDR2: ENHRY, SYGVKD. Deletions cut 2 bases from V and 0 bases from J, with 5 bases between. CDR3 region: CAISENSSGNTIYF. Written as DNA, the CDR3 is TGTGCCATCAGTGAGAACAGCTCTGGAAACACCATATATTTT.

The chain is built from TRBV5-4 and TRBJ1-4; tentatively, D is TRBD1 (6 bases). CDR1 and CDR2 from the germline V gene are SGHNT and YYREEE (reference sequence). With 4 bases removed from V and 5 bases from J, the gap between germline ends came to 18 bases. This CDR3 is 16 amino acids long. CDR3 protein: CASSPGGGQMNEKLFF. The CDR3 DNA reads TGTGCCAGCAGCCCTGGAGGAGGACAGATGAATGAAAAACTGTTTTTT.

The V call is TRBV30, the J call TRBJ2-7; tentative D call: TRBD1 (6 bases). Germline lookup yields CDR1 GTSNPN and CDR2 SVGIG (reference sequence). This CDR3 contains 11 residues. Trimming shortened V by 4 bases and J by 2 bases, and 6 bases separated the two germline ends. CDR3 nucleotides: TGTGCCTGGACAGGGGCCTACGAGCAGTACTTC. It specifies CAWTGAYEQYF.

V usage is TRBV2 and J usage is TRBJ2-1; 7 bases agree with TRBD1. The V gene's germline CDR1 is SNHLY and CDR2 FYNNEI. This CDR3 is built from 15 residues. Unmatched junction bases numbered 10, after V lost 4 bases and J lost 7 bases. CDR3: CASSGRIRQGNEQFF. DNA for the CDR3: TGTGCCAGCAGTGGCCGAATACGACAGGGTAATGAGCAGTTCTTC.

As for this clone: Other DNA sequences in this specimen translate into the identical CDR3. V usage is TRBV5-1 and J usage is TRBJ1-1; TRBD1 agrees at 7 bases. CDR1 SGHRS and CDR2 YFSETQ come from the germline V gene. This CDR3 is built from 13 residues. The V segment lost 4 bases and the J segment 3 bases; nucleotides outside the gene matches: 3. The CDR3 DNA reads TGCGCCAGCAGCCTCACAGGGGACACTGAAGCTTTCTTT. The encoded protein is CASSLTGDTEAFF.

This sequence joins TRBV28 and TRBJ1-2; maybe TRBD1 (5 bases). CDR1 is MDHEN and CDR2 is SYDVKM in the germline V gene. With 2 bases removed from V and 5 bases from J, the gap between germline ends came to 18 bases. The CDR3 sequence is 16 residues long. The DNA of the CDR3 is TGTGCCAGCAGTTTAGGGGGGGGGACCTCAGGGTATGGCTACACCTTC. Translated: CASSLGGGTSGYGYTF.

J is TRBJ2-7 and V is TRBV6-5, with a weak D call TRBD2 (6 bases). CDR3 size: 13 residues. The V end lost 2 bases, the J end lost 6 bases, and 11 bases lay between the germline ends. CDR1 is MNHEY, CDR2 SVGAGI, per germline. DNA of the CDR3: TGTGCCAGCAGTTACGAGGCGGGGACCGAGCAGTACTTC. Protein product: CASSYEAGTEQYF.

The CDR3 reads CASSLEVGTGGTHGYTF. CDR3 DNA sequence: TGTGCCAGCAGCTTAGAGGTCGGGACAGGGGGCACCCATGGCTACACCTTC. The chain couples TRBV11-2 to TRBJ1-2; TRBD1 aligns across 12 bases. Per the germline V gene, CDR1 is SGHAT and CDR2 is FQNNGV. Trimming took 0 bases from V and 6 from J; bases not matched to a gene: 8. The CDR3 runs 17 residues. The variable domain in full, with the rest retrieved from reference TRBV11-2 and TRBJ1-2, is EAGVAQSPRYKIIEKRQSVAFWCNPISGHATLYWYQQILGQGPKLLIQFQNNGVVDDSQLPKDRFSAERLKGVDSTLKIQPAKLEDSAVYLCASSLEVGTGGTHGYTFGSGTRLTVV.

A single count supports this clone. The chain is built from TRBV6-6 and TRBJ2-7; possibly TRBD2 for D (5 bases). Germline V gives CDR1 MNHNY, CDR2 SVGAGI (reference sequence). This CDR3 has 13 amino acids. Trimming cost V 2 bases and J 4 bases, with 9 bases left between them. CDR3 bases: TGTGCCAGCAGTTACCCGGGATTGTACGAGCAGTACTTC. Its translation is CASSYPGLYEQYF.

This chain uses TRBV3-1 (or the pseudogene TRBV3-2) with TRBJ2-5, with D possibly TRBD2 on 5 matching bases. CDR1 is LGHDT and CDR2 is YNNKEL in the germline V gene (reference sequence). The CDR3 is 13 residues long. V lost 3 bases to trimming and J lost 9 bases, with 14 bases between them. CDR3 in amino acids: CASSHISAVAQYF. CDR3 nucleotides: TGTGCCAGCAGCCATATTAGCGCCGTGGCCCAGTACTTC.

This clone was counted a single time. The CDR3 region is CASSSRTRDTEAFF. CDR3 coding DNA: TGTGCCAGCAGCTCTCGGACACGGGACACTGAAGCTTTCTTT. This chain links TRBV7-9 with TRBJ1-1; tentatively, D is TRBD1 (5 bases). The CDR3 is 14 residues long. V was shortened by 4 bases and J by 3 bases, with 12 bases between the two germline ends. Germline loops: CDR1 SEHNR, CDR2 FQNEAQ (reference sequence).

This clone came up once. J is TRBJ1-4 and V is TRBV7-8, with a tentative D call TRBD1 (5 bases). Germline V gene lookup returns CDR1 SGHVS and CDR2 FQNEAQ. With 2 bases removed from V and 0 bases from J, the gap between germline ends came to 13 bases. The CDR3 is 17 residues long. CDR3 nucleotide sequence: TGTGCCAGCAGCTTAAGACAGACAGTCGCAACTAATGAAAAACTGTTTTTT. As protein: CASSLRQTVATNEKLFF.

Only a few counts were recorded for this clone. V usage is TRBV5-1 and J usage is TRBJ2-1; 8 bases fit TRBD2. J was trimmed by 7 bases and V by 4 bases; bases with no gene match: 13. CDR3 length: 16 amino acids. Germline CDR1 is SGHRS and CDR2 is YFSETQ. The CDR3 sequence: CASSLLPGGEGNEQFF. CDR3 sequence (DNA): TGCGCCAGCAGCCTCCTTCCCGGGGGGGAAGGTAATGAGCAGTTCTTC. Using reference TRBV5-1 and TRBJ2-1 for the parts outside the CDR3, the full variable domain is KAGVTQTPRYLIKTRGQQVTLSCSPISGHRSVSWYQQTPGQGLQFLFEYFSETQRNKGNFPGRFSGRQFSNSRSEMNVSTLELGDSALYLCASSLLPGGEGNEQFFGPGTRLTVL.